The 18 T cell receptor beta chains in this list originate from one sample, sequenced in a study of cytomegalovirus exposure and HLA in healthy donors. Both 60 Vbeta primers and 13 Jbeta primers went into the PCR. Sequenced by immunoSEQ multiplex PCR; TCRdb stores in-frame clones only, minus some. This table has around 150,000 clones, roughly four fifths appearing once. Material: PBMCs. The origin of the receptors is a man in his 60s in good health and CMV-seronegative.

Here the CDR3 DNA reads TGTGCCAGCAGTAGGACAGGGGGTGATTCACCCCTCCACTTT. This encodes CASSRTGGDSPLHF. The V and J genes are TRBV6-1 and TRBJ1-6; 10 bases align to TRBD1. This CDR3 comprises 14 residues. The germline V gene has CDR1 MNHNS and CDR2 SASEGT. The J segment lost 8 bases and the V segment lost 5 bases, leaving 3 bases of the junction unmatched.

The chain is built from TRBV27 and TRBJ2-1; 10 bases match TRBD2. CDR1 MNHEY and CDR2 SMNVEV come from the germline V gene (reference sequence). This CDR3 comprises 14 residues. The J segment lost 8 bases and the V segment lost 8 bases, leaving 9 bases of the junction unmatched. The CDR3 loop is CASHSGLAIDEQFF. CDR3 in DNA: TGTGCCAGCCACTCGGGACTAGCGATCGATGAGCAGTTCTTC.

The rearrangement uses TRBV5-4 and TRBJ2-4, with 8 bases that match TRBD2. From germline, CDR1 is SGHNT and CDR2 YYREEE (reference sequence). The CDR3 consists of 17 residues. V shed 4 bases, J shed 0 bases, and the junction held 9 bases outside the gene matches. CDR3 nucleotide sequence: TGTGCCAGCAGCCGGGAGGGGGTGGATCTAGCCAAAAACATTCAGTACTTC. Its protein product is CASSREGVDLAKNIQYF. Together with reference TRBV5-4 and TRBJ2-4, the CDR3 gives the full variable domain: ETGVTQSPTHLIKTRGQQVTLRCSSQSGHNTVSWYQQALGQGPQFIFQYYREEENGRGNFPPRFSGLQFPNYSSELNVNALELDDSALYLCASSREGVDLAKNIQYFGAGTRLSVL.

The chain links TRBV5-6 to TRBJ1-4, with 7 bases identical to TRBD1. V was pared by 1 base and J by 8 bases, with 5 bases of the junction left unmatched. The CDR3 covers 14 residues. Germline CDR1 and CDR2: SGHDT and YYEEEE. This CDR3 is CASSLRQGGEKLFF. CDR3 DNA sequence: TGTGCCAGCAGCTTGAGACAGGGCGGGGAAAAACTGTTTTTT.

This clone was counted only a few times. The V and J genes are TRBV7-2 and TRBJ1-1, with 8 bases lining up with TRBD1. The germline V gene encodes CDR1 SGHTA and CDR2 FQGNSA. The length of the CDR3 is 13 residues. V shed 5 bases, J shed 8 bases, and the junction held 7 bases outside the gene matches. The CDR3 spells CASSQGAPFEAFF. DNA for the CDR3: TGTGCCAGCAGCCAGGGGGCACCTTTCGAAGCTTTCTTT.

The chain employs TRBV5-1 and TRBJ2-1; the match to TRBD2 covers 7 bases. The CDR3 covers 15 residues. V gave up 4 bases and J gave up 4 bases; unmatched junction bases: 8. The germline CDR1 and CDR2 sequences are SGHRS and YFSETQ. CDR3 coding DNA: TGCGCCAGCAGCCCGAGACTAGCAGAGTACAATGAGCAGTTCTTC. Its protein is CASSPRLAEYNEQFF. The variable domain in full, completed from reference TRBV5-1 and TRBJ2-1, reads KAGVTQTPRYLIKTRGQQVTLSCSPISGHRSVSWYQQTPGQGLQFLFEYFSETQRNKGNFPGRFSGRQFSNSRSEMNVSTLELGDSALYLCASSPRLAEYNEQFFGPGTRLTVL.

The V gene is TRBV28, the J gene TRBJ2-7; 10 nucleotides line up with TRBD2. Germline assignment: CDR1 MDHEN and CDR2 SYDVKM. V shed 6 bases and J 5 bases; nucleotides not matched to a gene: 10. This CDR3 is built from 15 residues. The CDR3 sequence: CASRLAGAGNHEQYF. The CDR3 nucleotides read TGTGCCAGCAGGCTAGCGGGAGCTGGTAATCACGAGCAGTACTTC. The whole variable domain, filled in from reference TRBV28 and TRBJ2-7, reads DVKVTQSSRYLVKRTGEKVFLECVQDMDHENMFWYRQDPGLGLRLIYFSYDVKMKEKGDIPEGYSVSREKKERFSLILESASTNQTSMYLCASRLAGAGNHEQYFGPGTRLTVT.

This rearrangement joins TRBV4-1 to TRBJ2-7, with 13 bases that match TRBD2. The germline gives CDR1 MGHRA, CDR2 YSYEKL. This CDR3 is 17 amino acids long. V gave up 1 base and J gave up 0 bases; unmatched junction bases: 3. This CDR3 is CASSQAGLAGYSYEQYF. The CDR3 DNA is TGCGCCAGCAGCCAAGCGGGACTAGCGGGGTACTCCTACGAGCAGTACTTC.

This clone has more than one count but fewer than ten. The J gene is TRBJ1-2, the V gene TRBV5-6; 9 bases match TRBD1. The germline CDR1 and CDR2 sequences are SGHDT and YYEEEE. V gave up 3 bases and J gave up 4 bases; unmatched junction bases: 1. CDR3 size: 13 residues. CDR3 DNA: TGTGCCAGCAGCTGGACAGGGGTCTATGGCTACACCTTC. This encodes CASSWTGVYGYTF.

This clone was detected a few times. V gene TRBV11-2 combines with J gene TRBJ2-6; D perhaps matches TRBD2 (7 bases). Between the trimmed V and J ends, which lost 6 bases and 2 bases, there was a span of 23 bases. The CDR3 extends over 19 amino acids. CDR1 is SGHAT, CDR2 FQNNGV, per germline. CDR3 nucleotide sequence: TGTGCCAGCAGATCCCTCGGGGGGCGGGGGTCTACTGGGGCCAACGTCCTGACTTTC. Translation: CASRSLGGRGSTGANVLTF.

Concerning this clone: At one of its ends the junction is not consistent with the germline gene, which may arise from a read error. V and J are TRBV7-9 and TRBJ2-7; 8 bases match TRBD2. The CDR3 contains 18 residues. Germline CDR1 and CDR2: SEHNR and FQNEAQ (reference sequence). The chain's CDR3 is CSSSLASRSGGQLYEQYF. The CDR3, as DNA: TGTTCCAGCAGCTTAGCGTCTCGGAGCGGGGGACAACTATACGAGCAGTACTTC.

This chain joins TRBV5-1 and TRBJ1-6; possible D gene TRBD1, 6 bases. Germline loops: CDR1 SGHRS, CDR2 YFSETQ. This CDR3 region has 16 residues. V gave up 0 bases and J gave up 6 bases, with 13 bases separating them. The CDR3 nucleotides are TGCGCCAGCAGCTTGGCCCAGGGGTCGGGTAATTCACCCCTCCACTTT. Translated: CASSLAQGSGNSPLHF.

The J gene is TRBJ2-5, the V gene TRBV2, with 9 nucleotides matching TRBD1. The ends lost 5 bases at V and 5 bases at J; junction bases unmatched: 6. The CDR3 consists of 14 residues. In germline, CDR1 is SNHLY, CDR2 FYNNEI. CDR3 in amino acids: CASSRDRASETQYF. CDR3 bases: TGTGCCAGCAGTCGGGACAGGGCTTCGGAGACCCAGTACTTC.

This clone showed up just a few times. The chain combines TRBV7-8 with TRBJ1-6; TRBD1 agrees at 9 bases. CDR1 is SGHVS and CDR2 is FQNEAQ in the germline V gene. The CDR3 totals 17 residues. After removal of 5 bases from V and 4 bases from J, the junction contained 9 bases not matched to a gene. This CDR3 reads CASSLPGQGSYNSPLHF. In nucleotides, the CDR3 is TGTGCCAGCAGCCTCCCAGGACAGGGGTCTTATAATTCACCCCTCCACTTT.

This clone came up once. The gene calls are TRBV5-1 and TRBJ1-5; D might be TRBD1 (6 bases). Germline V gene lookup returns CDR1 SGHRS and CDR2 YFSETQ. The CDR3 contains 14 residues. V shed 4 bases and J shed 0 bases, with 8 bases lying between them. CDR3 sequence: CASSPTGSNQPQHF. The CDR3 bases are TGCGCCAGCAGCCCGACAGGTAGCAATCAGCCCCAGCATTTT.

The rearrangement joins TRBV5-1 to TRBJ1-4; the D is unclear. The V end was cut by 4 bases, the J end by 5 bases, with 27 bases between. This CDR3 has 19 residues. CDR1 and CDR2 from the germline V gene are SGHRS and YFSETQ. CDR3 sequence reads: CASSAGILTYLPLNEKLFF. DNA for the CDR3: TGCGCCAGCAGCGCCGGGATCCTAACCTATTTGCCCCTCAATGAAAAACTGTTTTTT. Using reference TRBV5-1 and TRBJ1-4 for the parts outside the CDR3, the full variable domain is KAGVTQTPRYLIKTRGQQVTLSCSPISGHRSVSWYQQTPGQGLQFLFEYFSETQRNKGNFPGRFSGRQFSNSRSEMNVSTLELGDSALYLCASSAGILTYLPLNEKLFFGSGTQLSVL.

V and J are TRBV11-2 and TRBJ2-5; D perhaps matches TRBD2 (5 bases). Germline V CDR1 and CDR2: SGHAT, FQNNGV. This CDR3 has 15 residues. Trimming removed 5 bases at V and 1 base at J, with 14 bases between. CDR3: CASSPPGVIQETQYF. In DNA, the CDR3 is TGTGCCAGCAGCCCCCCCGGGGTGATCCAAGAGACCCAGTACTTC.

The V and J genes are TRBV29-1 and TRBJ2-5, with 10 bases fitting TRBD1. The germline V gene has CDR1 SQVTM and CDR2 ANQGSEA. V was clipped by 5 bases and J by 5 bases; unmatched bases: 8. CDR3 size: 14 residues. The CDR3 protein is CSVQRGTGAETQYF. CDR3 in DNA: TGCAGCGTTCAGAGAGGGACAGGGGCGGAGACCCAGTACTTC.